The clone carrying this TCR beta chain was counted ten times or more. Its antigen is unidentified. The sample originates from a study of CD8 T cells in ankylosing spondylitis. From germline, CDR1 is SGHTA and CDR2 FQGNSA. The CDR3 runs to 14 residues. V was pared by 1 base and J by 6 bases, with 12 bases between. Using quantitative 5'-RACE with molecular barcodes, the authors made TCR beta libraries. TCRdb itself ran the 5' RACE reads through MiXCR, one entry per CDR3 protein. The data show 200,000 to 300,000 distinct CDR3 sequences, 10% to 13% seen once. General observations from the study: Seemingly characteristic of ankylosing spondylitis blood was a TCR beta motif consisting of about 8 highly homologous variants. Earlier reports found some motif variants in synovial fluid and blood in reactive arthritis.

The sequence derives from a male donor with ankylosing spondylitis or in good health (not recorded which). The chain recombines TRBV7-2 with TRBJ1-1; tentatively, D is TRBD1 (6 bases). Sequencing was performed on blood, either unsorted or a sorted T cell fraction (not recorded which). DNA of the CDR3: TGTGCCAGCAGCTTAGGGACAGACGGCTCTGAAGCTTTCTTT. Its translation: CASSLGTDGSEAFF.